This T cell receptor (beta chain) originates from a study of human T cells and chemical hapten exposure. Study context: Read at 6 days, the patch tests placed 0.01% DPC on the upper back. Notes on the study in general: It should be noted that donors had alopecia, so their immune response may differ from healthy people's.

With V trimmed by 7 bases and J by 5 bases, 6 bases remained unmatched. The CDR3 extends over 13 amino acids. Germline CDR1 SQVTM, CDR2 ANQGSEA. Library preparation tagged each individual cDNA molecule with a unique molecular identifier. Original handling: A per-sample median of around 100,000 TCRs was observed, with counts ranging from about 20,000 to 690,600. TCRdb ran MiXCR on the RACE reads and lists one entry per CDR3 protein. Here the V and J calls rest on TCRdb's processing, not on the authors' analysis. The sample lists 40,000 to 65,000 distinct CDR3 sequences, approximately 11% occurring once. Time point indicated: patch test 1, 2 weeks after DPC sensitization. Treatment denoted: therapeutic diphenylcyclopropenone sensitization with weekly scalp DPC. Before extraction, the whole blood was not fractionated, and total RNA was taken from it. There are a few counts of this clonotype. Its cognate antigen is unknown.

The sequences come from whole blood, collected in connection with sensitization to the hapten diphenylcyclopropenone (DPC). The chain couples TRBV29-1 to TRBJ1-5; 9 positions match TRBD1. The receptor comes from a middle-aged woman with alopecia areata. Some clones in this sample may be carry-over from other donors' samples. The CDR3 DNA reads as TGCAGCGCCACAGGGGGCTTGGATCAGCCCCAGCATTTT. Its translation: CSATGGLDQPQHF.